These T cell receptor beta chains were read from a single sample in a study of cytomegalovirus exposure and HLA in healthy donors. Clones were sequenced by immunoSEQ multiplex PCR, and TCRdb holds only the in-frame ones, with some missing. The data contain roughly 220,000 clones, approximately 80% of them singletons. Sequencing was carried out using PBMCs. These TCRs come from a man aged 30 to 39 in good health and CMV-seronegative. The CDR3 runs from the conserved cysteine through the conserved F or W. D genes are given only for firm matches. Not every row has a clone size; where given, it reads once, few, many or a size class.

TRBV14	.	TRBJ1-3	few	CASSPQEGLSGNTIYF	TGTGCCAGCAGCCCTCAGGAGGGGCTCTCTGGAAACACCATATATTTT
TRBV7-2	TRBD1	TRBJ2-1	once	CASTTGGTNNEQFF	TGTGCCAGCACTACAGGGGGCACTAACAATGAGCAGTTCTTC
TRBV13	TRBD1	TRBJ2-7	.	CASSLMTGAGEQYF	TGTGCCAGCAGCTTAATGACAGGGGCTGGCGAGCAGTACTTC
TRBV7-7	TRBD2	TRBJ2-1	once	CASSLDGGGDEQFF	TGTGCTAGCAGCTTAGATGGTGGGGGGGATGAGCAGTTCTTC
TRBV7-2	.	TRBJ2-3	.	CASMRQGGSTDTQYF	TGTGCCAGCATGCGCCAGGGGGGTAGCACAGATACGCAGTATTTT
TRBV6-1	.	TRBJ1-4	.	CASSLTTTNEKLFF	TGTGCCAGCTCCCTAACTACAACTAATGAAAAACTGTTTTTT
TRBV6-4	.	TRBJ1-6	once	CASSVNDNSPLHF	TGTGCCAGCAGTGTCAATGATAATTCACCCCTCCACTTT
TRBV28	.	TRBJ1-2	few	CASTSSPVYGYTF	TGTGCCAGCACCTCGTCCCCGGTATATGGCTACACCTTC
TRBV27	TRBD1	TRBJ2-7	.	CASSPGTGIYEQYF	TGTGCCAGCAGTCCGGGGACAGGGATCTACGAGCAGTACTTC
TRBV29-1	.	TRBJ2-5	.	CSAGLDLQETQYF	TGCAGCGCAGGTTTAGACCTCCAAGAGACCCAGTACTTC
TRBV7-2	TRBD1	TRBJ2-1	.	CASSSDRVINEQFF	TGTGCCAGCAGCTCCGACAGGGTAATAAATGAGCAGTTCTTC
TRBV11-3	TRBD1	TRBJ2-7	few	CASSPGTAYEQYF	TGTGCCAGCAGCCCCGGGACAGCCTACGAGCAGTACTTC
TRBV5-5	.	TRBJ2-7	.	CASSPGQSYEQYF	TGTGCCAGCAGTCCAGGACAGTCCTACGAGCAGTACTTC
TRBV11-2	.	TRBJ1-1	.	CASSYRDTEAFF	TGTGCCAGCAGCTATCGGGACACTGAAGCTTTCTTT
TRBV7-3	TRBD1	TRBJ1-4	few	CARGQADEKLFF	TGTGCCAGGGGACAGGCAGATGAAAAACTGTTTTTT
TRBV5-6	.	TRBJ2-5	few	CASRQTALRTQETQYF	TGTGCCAGCAGGCAAACCGCATTAAGGACTCAAGAGACCCAGTACTTC
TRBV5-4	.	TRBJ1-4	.	CASSQDRSFKKLFF	TGTGCCAGCAGCCAGGACAGATCCTTTAAAAAACTGTTTTTT
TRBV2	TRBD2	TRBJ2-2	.	CASRESGTTFNLNTGELFF	TGTGCCAGCAGAGAGTCCGGGACTACCTTTAACCTGAACACCGGGGAGCTGTTTTTT
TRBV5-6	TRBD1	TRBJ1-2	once	CASSEETGALYGYTF	TGTGCCAGCAGCGAAGAGACAGGGGCTCTTTATGGCTACACCTTC
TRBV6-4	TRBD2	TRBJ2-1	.	CARSGGLAGYNEQFF	TGTGCCAGGTCGGGGGGTCTTGCTGGTTACAATGAGCAGTTCTTC
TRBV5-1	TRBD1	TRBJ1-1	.	CASSLDRGTDTEAFF	TGCGCCAGCAGTCTAGACAGGGGAACGGACACTGAAGCTTTCTTT
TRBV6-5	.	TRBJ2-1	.	CASMTSRGSEQFF	TGTGCCAGCATGACCTCTAGGGGAAGTGAGCAGTTCTTC
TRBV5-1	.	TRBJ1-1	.	CASTRGGPGTEAFF	TGCGCCAGCACCCGCGGGGGACCGGGCACTGAAGCTTTCTTT
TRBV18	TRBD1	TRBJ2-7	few	CASSQAIGGESYEQYF	TGTGCCAGCTCCCAGGCAATAGGGGGCGAATCCTACGAGCAGTACTTC
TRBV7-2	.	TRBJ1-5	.	CASRQGGSNQPQHF	TGTGCCAGCAGACAAGGGGGTAGCAATCAGCCCCAGCATTTT
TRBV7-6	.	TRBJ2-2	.	CASSYMVSTGELFF	TGTGCCAGCAGCTACATGGTATCCACCGGGGAGCTGTTTTTT
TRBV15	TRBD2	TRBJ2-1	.	CATSRDIPGSGGEQFF	TGTGCCACCAGCAGAGACATTCCGGGCTCGGGGGGTGAGCAGTTCTTC
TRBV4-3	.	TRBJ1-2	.	CASSQDRIRGGYGYTF	TGCGCCAGCAGCCAAGATAGGATAAGGGGCGGCTATGGCTACACCTTC
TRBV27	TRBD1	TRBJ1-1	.	CASSRTGIGTEAFF	TGTGCCAGCAGCCGGACAGGCATTGGCACTGAAGCTTTCTTT
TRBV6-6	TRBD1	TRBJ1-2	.	CASSSGGQYGYTF	TGTGCCAGCAGTAGCGGGGGACAGTATGGCTACACCTTC
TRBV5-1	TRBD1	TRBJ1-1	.	CASSRQGRRAFF	TGCGCCAGCAGCCGACAGGGGAGGAGAGCTTTCTTT
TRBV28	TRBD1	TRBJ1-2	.	CASSFRTGSYWYGYTF	TGTGCCAGCAGTTTTAGGACAGGGAGTTATTGGTATGGCTACACCTTC
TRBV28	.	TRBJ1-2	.	CASSAGGYTF	TGTGCCAGCAGTGCCGGTGGCTACACCTTC
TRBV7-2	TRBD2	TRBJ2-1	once	CASSLAPGLAGAQSSYNEQFF	TGTGCCAGCAGCTTAGCTCCTGGGCTAGCGGGGGCCCAGAGCTCCTACAATGAGCAGTTCTTC
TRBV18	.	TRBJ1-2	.	CASSPDSLMGYTF	TGTGCCAGCTCACCGGACAGTCTAATGGGCTACACCTTC
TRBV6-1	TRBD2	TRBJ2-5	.	CASSEDQRGGLIETQYF	TGTGCCAGCAGTGAAGACCAGCGGGGCGGCCTAATAGAGACCCAGTACTTC
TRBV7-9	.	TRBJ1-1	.	CASSLGGTLSEAFF	TGTGCCAGCAGCTTAGGGGGGACATTGAGTGAAGCTTTCTTT
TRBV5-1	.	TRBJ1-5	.	CATNRDQPQHF	TGCGCCACCAACAGAGATCAGCCCCAGCATTTT
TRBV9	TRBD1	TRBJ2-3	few	CASSVGQGASTDTQYF	TGTGCCAGCAGCGTAGGACAGGGGGCTTCGACAGATACGCAGTATTTT
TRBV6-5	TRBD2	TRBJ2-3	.	CASTNGGADTQYF	TGTGCCAGCACCAACGGGGGGGCAGATACGCAGTATTTT
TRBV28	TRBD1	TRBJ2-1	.	CASSNGGQGNEQFF	TGTGCCAGCAGTAATGGGGGACAGGGCAATGAGCAGTTCTTC
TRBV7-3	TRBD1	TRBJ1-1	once	CASSLDRGAEAFF	TGTGCCAGCAGCTTAGACAGGGGCGCTGAAGCTTTCTTT
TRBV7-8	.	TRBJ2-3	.	CASSDSSGPRSTDTQYF	TGTGCCAGCAGCGATTCTAGTGGCCCCAGAAGCACAGATACGCAGTATTTT
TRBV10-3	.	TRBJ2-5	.	CAISESGRQRETQYF	TGTGCCATCAGTGAGTCTGGGCGACAACGAGAGACCCAGTACTTC